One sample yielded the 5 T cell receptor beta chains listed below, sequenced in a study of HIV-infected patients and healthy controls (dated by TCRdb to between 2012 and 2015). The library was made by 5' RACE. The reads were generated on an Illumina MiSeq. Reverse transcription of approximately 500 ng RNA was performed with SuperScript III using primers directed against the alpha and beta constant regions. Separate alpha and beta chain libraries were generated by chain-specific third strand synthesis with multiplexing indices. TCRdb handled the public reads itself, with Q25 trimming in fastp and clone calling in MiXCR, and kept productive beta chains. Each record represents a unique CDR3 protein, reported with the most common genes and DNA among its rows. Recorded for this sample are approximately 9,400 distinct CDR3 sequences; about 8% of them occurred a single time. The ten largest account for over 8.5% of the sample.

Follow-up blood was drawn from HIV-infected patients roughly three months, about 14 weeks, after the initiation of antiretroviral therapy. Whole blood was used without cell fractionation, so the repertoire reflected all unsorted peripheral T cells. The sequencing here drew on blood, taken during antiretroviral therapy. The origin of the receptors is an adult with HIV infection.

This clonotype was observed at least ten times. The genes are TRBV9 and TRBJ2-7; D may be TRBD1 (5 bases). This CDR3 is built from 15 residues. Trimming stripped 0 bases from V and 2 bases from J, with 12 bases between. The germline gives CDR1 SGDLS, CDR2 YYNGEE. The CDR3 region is CASSVEPGLTYEQYF. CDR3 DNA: TGTGCCAGCAGCGTAGAACCAGGGCTTACCTACGAGCAGTACTTC. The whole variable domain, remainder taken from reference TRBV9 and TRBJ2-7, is DSGVTQTPKHLITATGQRVTLRCSPRSGDLSVYWYQQSLDQGLQFLIQYYNGEERAKGNILERFSAQQFPDLHSELNLSSLELGDSALYFCASSVEPGLTYEQYFGPGTRLTVT.

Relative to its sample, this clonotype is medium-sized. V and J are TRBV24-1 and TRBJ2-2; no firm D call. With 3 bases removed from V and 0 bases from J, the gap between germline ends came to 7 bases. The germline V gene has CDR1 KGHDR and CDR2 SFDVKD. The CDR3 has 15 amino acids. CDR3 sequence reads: CATSDMRPNTGELFF. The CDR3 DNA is TGTGCCACCAGTGATATGCGCCCGAACACCGGGGAGCTGTTTTTT.

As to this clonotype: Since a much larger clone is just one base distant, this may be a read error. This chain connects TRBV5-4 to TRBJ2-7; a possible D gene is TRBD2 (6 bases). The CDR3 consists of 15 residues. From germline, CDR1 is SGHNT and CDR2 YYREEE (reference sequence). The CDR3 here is CVSSLGGLALGEQYF. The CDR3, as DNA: TGTGTCAGCAGCCTTGGAGGGCTAGCGTTAGGCGAGCAGTACTTC. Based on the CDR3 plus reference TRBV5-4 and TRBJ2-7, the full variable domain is ETGVTQSPTHLIKTRGQQVTLRCSSQSGHNTVSWYQQALGQGPQFIFQYYREEENGRGNFPPRFSGLQFPNYSSELNVNALELDDSALYLCVSSLGGLALGEQYFGPGTRLTVT.

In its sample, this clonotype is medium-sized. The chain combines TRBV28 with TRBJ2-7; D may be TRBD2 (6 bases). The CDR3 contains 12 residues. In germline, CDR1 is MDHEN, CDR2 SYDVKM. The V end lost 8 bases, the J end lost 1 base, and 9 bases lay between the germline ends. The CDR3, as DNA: TGTGCCAGCGCCAGCGGGTCCTACGAGCAGTACTTC. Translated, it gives CASASGSYEQYF.

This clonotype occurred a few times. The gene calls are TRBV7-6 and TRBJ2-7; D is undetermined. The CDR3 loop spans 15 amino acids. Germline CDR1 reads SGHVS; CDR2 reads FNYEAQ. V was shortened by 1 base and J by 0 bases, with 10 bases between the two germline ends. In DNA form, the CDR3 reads TGTGCCAGCAGCTTAGAGTGGGCCAGCTCCTACGAGCAGTACTTC. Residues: CASSLEWASSYEQYF.